There are many counts of the clone carrying this T cell receptor beta chain. Its cognate antigen is unknown. This sample is part of a study of T-cell reconstitution after alpha-beta-depleted transplantation in children. Broader study findings: A year post-transplant, T-cell counts and diversity derived mostly from newly produced T cells. TCRbeta diversity was high at day 60 in some patients (a result of surviving recipient T cells and thymic progenitors).

A library of TCRbeta sequences, prepared with unique molecular identifiers, was generated. TCRdb reanalysed the PCR reads using MiXCR and keeps one entry per CDR3 protein. The table lists 140,000 or so distinct CDR3 sequences, more than 8% of them singletons, with around 18% in the top ten. The source is a female patient aged 2-10 years who had a stem cell transplant for congenital amegakaryocytic thrombocytopenia, so the T cells may come from the graft donor. Sequencing used PBMCs, mostly from graft donor cells, obtained 180 days after TCRalphabeta/CD19-depleted stem cell transplant.

The CDR3 nucleotides read TGCAGTGCTCGAGGGCTAGCGGGAGCCTACGAGCAGTACTTC. It encodes CSARGLAGAYEQYF. This chain joins TRBV20-1 and TRBJ2-7; 10 bases map to TRBD2. The CDR3 is made up of 14 amino acids. In germline, CDR1 is DFQATT, CDR2 SNEGSKA (reference sequence). V dropped 5 bases and J dropped 2; count of bases not matched to a gene: 6.